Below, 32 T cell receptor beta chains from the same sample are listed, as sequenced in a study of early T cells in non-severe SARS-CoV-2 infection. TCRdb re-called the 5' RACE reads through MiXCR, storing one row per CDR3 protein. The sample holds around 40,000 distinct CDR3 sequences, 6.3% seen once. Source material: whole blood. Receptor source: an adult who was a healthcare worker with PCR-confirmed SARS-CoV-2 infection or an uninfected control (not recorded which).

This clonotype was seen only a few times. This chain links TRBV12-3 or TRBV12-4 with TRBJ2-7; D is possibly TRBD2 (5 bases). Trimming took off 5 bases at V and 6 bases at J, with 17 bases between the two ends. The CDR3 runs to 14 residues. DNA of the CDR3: TGTGCCAGCAGTGATAGGACTCTCGCGAGCGAGCAGTACTTC. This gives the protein CASSDRTLASEQYF.

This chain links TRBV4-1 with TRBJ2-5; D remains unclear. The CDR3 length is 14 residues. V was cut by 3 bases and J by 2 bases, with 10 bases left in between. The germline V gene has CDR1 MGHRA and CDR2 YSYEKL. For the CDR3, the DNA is TGCGCCAGCAGCCAGGGCACCGTACAAGAGACCCAGTACTTC. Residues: CASSQGTVQETQYF.

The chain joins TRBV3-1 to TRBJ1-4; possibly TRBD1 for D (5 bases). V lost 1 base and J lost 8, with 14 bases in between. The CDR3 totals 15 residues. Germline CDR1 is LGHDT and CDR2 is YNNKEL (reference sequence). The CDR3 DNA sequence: TGTGCCAGCAGCCAAGGTGGAAGGGGAAGGGAAAAACTGTTTTTT. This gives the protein CASSQGGRGREKLFF. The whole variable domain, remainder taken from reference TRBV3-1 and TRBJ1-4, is DTAVSQTPKYLVTQMGNDKSIKCEQNLGHDTMYWYKQDSKKFLKIMFSYNNKELIINETVPNRFSPKSPDKAHLNLHINSLELGDSAVYFCASSQGGRGREKLFFGSGTQLSVL.

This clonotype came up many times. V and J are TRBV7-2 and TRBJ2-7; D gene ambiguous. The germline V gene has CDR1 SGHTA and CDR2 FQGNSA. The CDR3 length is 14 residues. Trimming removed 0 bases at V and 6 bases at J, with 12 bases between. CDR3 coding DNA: TGTGCCAGCAGCTTAGCAAGCATCCTCGGCGAGCAGTACTTC. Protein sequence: CASSLASILGEQYF.

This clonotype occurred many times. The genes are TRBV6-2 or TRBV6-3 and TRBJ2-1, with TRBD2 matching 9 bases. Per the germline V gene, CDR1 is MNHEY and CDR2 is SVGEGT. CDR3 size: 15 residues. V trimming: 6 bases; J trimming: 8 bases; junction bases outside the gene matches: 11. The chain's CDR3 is CASRGGGRAFDEQFF. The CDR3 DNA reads TGTGCCAGCAGAGGGGGCGGGAGGGCCTTTGATGAGCAGTTCTTC.

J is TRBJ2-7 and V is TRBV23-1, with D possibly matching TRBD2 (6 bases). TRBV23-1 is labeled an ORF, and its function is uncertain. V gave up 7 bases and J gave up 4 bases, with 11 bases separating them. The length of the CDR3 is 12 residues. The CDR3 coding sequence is TGCGCCAGCAACTCGCGGGGTTACGAGCAGTACTTC. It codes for CASNSRGYEQYF.

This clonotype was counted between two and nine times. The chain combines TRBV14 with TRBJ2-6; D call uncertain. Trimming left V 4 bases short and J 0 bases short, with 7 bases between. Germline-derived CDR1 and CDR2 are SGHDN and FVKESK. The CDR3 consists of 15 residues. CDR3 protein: CASSLETSGANVLTF. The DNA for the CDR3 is TGTGCCAGCAGCCTAGAAACCTCTGGGGCCAACGTCCTGACTTTC.

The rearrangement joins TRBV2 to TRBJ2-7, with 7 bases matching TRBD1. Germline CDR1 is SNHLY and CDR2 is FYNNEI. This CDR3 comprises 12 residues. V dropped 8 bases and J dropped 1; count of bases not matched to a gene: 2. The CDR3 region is CASRDRSYEQYF. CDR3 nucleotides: TGTGCCAGCCGGGACAGATCCTACGAGCAGTACTTC.

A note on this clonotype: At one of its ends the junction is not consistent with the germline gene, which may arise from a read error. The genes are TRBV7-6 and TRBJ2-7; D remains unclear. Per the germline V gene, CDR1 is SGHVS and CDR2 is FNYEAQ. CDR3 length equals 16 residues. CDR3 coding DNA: TGTACCAGCAGCTTAGGCCCTCCTGGTACGAGTTACGAGCAGTACTTC. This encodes CTSSLGPPGTSYEQYF.

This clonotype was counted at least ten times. CDR3 nucleotides: TGTGCCAGCAGTATCGCGGGAGCGGGCACAGATACGCAGTATTTT. This encodes CASSIAGAGTDTQYF. The chain joins TRBV6-5 to TRBJ2-3, with 7 nucleotides matching TRBD2. This CDR3 contains 15 residues. CDR1 MNHEY and CDR2 SVGAGI come from the germline V gene. V dropped 5 bases and J dropped 1; count of bases not matched to a gene: 6.

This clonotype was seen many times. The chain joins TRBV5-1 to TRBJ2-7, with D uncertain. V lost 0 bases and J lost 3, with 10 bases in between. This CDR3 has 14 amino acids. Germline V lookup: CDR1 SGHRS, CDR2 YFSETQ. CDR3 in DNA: TGCGCCAGCAGCTTGGAGGACCCGGGCTACGAGCAGTACTTC. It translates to CASSLEDPGYEQYF.

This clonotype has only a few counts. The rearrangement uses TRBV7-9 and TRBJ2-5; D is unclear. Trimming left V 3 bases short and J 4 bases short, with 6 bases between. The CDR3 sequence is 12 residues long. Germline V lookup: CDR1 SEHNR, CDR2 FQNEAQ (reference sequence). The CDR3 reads CASSFGAETQYF. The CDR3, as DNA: TGTGCCAGCAGCTTTGGCGCAGAGACCCAGTACTTC.

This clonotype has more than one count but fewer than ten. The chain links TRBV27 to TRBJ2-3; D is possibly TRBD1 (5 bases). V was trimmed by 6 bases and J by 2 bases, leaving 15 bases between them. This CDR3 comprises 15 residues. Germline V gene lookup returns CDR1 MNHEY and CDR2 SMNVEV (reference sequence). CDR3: CASSPAVGHTDTQYF. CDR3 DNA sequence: TGTGCCAGCAGCCCTGCGGTGGGGCACACAGATACGCAGTATTTT.

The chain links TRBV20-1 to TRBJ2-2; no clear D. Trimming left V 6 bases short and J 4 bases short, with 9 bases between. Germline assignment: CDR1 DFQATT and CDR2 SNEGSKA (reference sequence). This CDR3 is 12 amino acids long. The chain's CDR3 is CSAEQVTGELFF. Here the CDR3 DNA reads TGCAGTGCCGAACAAGTCACCGGGGAGCTGTTTTTT.

Here the CDR3 DNA reads TGTGCCAGCAGCTCTCATGGGCGGGAGGCCTACAATGAGCAGTTCTTC. It is translated as CASSSHGREAYNEQFF. The J gene is TRBJ2-1, the V gene TRBV11-2; TRBD2 agrees at 8 bases. With V trimmed by 4 bases and J by 2 bases, 7 bases remained unmatched. This CDR3 has 16 amino acids. Looked up from germline, CDR1 is SGHAT and CDR2 is FQNNGV.

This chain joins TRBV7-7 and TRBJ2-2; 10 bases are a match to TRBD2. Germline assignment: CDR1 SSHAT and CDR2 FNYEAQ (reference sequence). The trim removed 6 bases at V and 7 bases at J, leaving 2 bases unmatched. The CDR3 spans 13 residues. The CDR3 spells CASRIAGGGELFF. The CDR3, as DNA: TGTGCCAGCAGAATAGCGGGAGGCGGGGAGCTGTTTTTT.

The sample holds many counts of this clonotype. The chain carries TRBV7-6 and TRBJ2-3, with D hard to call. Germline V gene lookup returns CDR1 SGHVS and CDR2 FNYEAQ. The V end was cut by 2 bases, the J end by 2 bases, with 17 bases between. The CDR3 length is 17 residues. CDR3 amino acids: CASSLHTIGQITDTQYF. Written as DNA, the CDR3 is TGTGCCAGCAGCTTACATACCATAGGGCAAATCACAGATACGCAGTATTTT.

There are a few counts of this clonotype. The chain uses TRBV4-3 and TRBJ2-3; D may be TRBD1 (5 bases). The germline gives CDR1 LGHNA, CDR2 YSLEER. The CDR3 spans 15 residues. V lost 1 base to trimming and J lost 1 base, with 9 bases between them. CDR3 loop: CASSQVQGGTDTQYF. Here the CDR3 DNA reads TGCGCCAGCAGCCAAGTTCAGGGTGGCACAGATACGCAGTATTTT.

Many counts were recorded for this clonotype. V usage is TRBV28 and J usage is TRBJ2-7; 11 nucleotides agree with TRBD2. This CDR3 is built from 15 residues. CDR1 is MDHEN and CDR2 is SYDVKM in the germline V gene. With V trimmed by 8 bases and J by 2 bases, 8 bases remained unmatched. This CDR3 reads CASGPVAGGPYEQYF. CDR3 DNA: TGTGCCAGCGGACCTGTAGCGGGAGGGCCCTACGAGCAGTACTTC. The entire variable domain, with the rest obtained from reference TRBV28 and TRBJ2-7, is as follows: DVKVTQSSRYLVKRTGEKVFLECVQDMDHENMFWYRQDPGLGLRLIYFSYDVKMKEKGDIPEGYSVSREKKERFSLILESASTNQTSMYLCASGPVAGGPYEQYFGPGTRLTVT.

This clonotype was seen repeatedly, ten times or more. This CDR3 is CASSESSGGPGELFF. For the CDR3, the DNA is TGCGCCAGCAGTGAGTCATCCGGGGGCCCCGGGGAGCTGTTTTTT. The chain recombines TRBV10-2 with TRBJ2-2; either TRBD1 or TRBD2 may fit D (6 bases each). CDR1 and CDR2 (germline): WSHSY, SAAADI. CDR3 size: 15 residues. Between the trimmed V and J ends, which lost 0 bases and 6 bases, there was a span of 11 bases.

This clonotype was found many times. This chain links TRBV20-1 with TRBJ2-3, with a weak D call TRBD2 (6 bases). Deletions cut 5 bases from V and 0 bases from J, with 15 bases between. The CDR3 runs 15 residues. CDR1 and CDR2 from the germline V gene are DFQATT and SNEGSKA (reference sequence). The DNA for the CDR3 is TGCAGTGCTCCCCTACCTAGCGCTAGCACAGATACGCAGTATTTT. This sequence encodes CSAPLPSASTDTQYF.

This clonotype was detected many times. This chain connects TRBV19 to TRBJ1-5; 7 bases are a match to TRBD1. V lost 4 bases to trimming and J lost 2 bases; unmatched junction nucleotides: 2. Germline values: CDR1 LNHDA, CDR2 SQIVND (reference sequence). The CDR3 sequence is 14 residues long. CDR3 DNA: TGTGCCAGTAGTACAACAGGGGGCAATCAGCCCCAGCATTTT. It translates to CASSTTGGNQPQHF.

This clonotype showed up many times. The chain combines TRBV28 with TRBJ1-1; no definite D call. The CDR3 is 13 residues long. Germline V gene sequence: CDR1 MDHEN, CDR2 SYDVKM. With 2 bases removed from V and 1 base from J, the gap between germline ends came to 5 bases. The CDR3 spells CASSLNRNTEAFF. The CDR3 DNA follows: TGTGCCAGCAGTTTAAATCGGAACACTGAAGCTTTCTTT.

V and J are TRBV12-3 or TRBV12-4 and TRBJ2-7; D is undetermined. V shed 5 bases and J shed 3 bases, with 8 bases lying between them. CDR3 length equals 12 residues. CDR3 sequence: CASSPDHYEQYF. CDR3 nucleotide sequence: TGTGCCAGCAGTCCTGACCACTACGAGCAGTACTTC.

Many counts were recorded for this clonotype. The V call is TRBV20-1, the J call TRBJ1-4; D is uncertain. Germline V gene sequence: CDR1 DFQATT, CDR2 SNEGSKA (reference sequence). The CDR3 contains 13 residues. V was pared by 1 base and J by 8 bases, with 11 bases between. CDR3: CSARAAREEKLFF. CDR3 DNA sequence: TGCAGTGCTAGAGCCGCGAGGGAGGAAAAACTGTTTTTT.

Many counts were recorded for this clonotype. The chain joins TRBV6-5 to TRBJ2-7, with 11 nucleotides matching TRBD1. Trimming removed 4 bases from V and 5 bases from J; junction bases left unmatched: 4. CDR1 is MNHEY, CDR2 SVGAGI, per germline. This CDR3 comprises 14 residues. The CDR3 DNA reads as TGTGCCAGCAGTTCCCGGGACAGGGGGAACGAGCAGTACTTC. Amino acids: CASSSRDRGNEQYF.

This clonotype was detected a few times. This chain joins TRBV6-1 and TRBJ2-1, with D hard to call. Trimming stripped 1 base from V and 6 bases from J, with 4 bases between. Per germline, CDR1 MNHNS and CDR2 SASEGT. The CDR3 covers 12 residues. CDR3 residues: CASSEVVNEQFF. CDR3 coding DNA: TGTGCCAGCAGTGAAGTTGTCAATGAGCAGTTCTTC.

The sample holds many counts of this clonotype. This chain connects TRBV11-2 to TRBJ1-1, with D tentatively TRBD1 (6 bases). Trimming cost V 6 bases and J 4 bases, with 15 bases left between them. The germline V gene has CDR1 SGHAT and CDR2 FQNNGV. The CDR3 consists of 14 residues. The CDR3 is CASSGQTKGTEAFF. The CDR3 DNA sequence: TGTGCCAGCAGTGGACAGACGAAAGGCACTGAAGCTTTCTTT.

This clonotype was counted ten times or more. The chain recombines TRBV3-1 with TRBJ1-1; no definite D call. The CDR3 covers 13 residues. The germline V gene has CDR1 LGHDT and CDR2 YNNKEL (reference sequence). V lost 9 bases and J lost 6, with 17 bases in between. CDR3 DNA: TGTGCCAGTTCCGGCGGTACTTTCGCTGAAGCTTTCTTT. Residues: CASSGGTFAEAFF. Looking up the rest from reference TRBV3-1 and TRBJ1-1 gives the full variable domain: DTAVSQTPKYLVTQMGNDKSIKCEQNLGHDTMYWYKQDSKKFLKIMFSYNNKELIINETVPNRFSPKSPDKAHLNLHINSLELGDSAVYFCASSGGTFAEAFFGQGTRLTVV.

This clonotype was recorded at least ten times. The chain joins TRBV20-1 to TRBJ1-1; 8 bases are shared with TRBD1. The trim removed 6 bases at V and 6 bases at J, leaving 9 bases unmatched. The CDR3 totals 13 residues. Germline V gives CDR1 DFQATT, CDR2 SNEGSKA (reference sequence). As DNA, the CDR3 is TGCAGTGCGACAGGGGCCTCAGGGTCTGAAGCTTTCTTT. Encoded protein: CSATGASGSEAFF.

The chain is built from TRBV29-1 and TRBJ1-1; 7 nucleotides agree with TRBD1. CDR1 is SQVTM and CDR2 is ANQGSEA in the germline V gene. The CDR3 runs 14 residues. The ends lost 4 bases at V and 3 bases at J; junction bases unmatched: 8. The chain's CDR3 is CSVAPDRAHTEAFF. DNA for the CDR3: TGCAGCGTTGCCCCTGACAGGGCACACACTGAAGCTTTCTTT. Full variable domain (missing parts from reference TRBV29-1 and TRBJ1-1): SAVISQKPSRDICQRGTSLTIQCQVDSQVTMMFWYRQQPGQSLTLIATANQGSEATYESGFVIDKFPISRPNLTFSTLTVSNMSPEDSSIYLCSVAPDRAHTEAFFGQGTRLTVV.

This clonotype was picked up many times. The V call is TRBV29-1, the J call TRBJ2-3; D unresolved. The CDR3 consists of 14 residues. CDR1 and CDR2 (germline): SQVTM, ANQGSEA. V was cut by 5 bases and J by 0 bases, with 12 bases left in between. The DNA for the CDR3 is TGCAGCGTTCTTTCTAGGCCGAGCACAGATACGCAGTATTTT. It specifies CSVLSRPSTDTQYF.